This T cell receptor (beta chain) is drawn from a study of T cell responses to AZD1222 COVID-19 vaccine. Study in general: It was second doses at about 4 or about 12 weeks that were pooled. Overall study results and limits: Without day 14 samples, only post-peak T cell repertoires were studied. Donors were chiefly white British, with a greater number of females, and clonal diversity was perhaps underestimated. Along spike, vaccine-associated CD4 TCRs were found throughout, with dominance at 160-218 and 743-854.

Germline V gives CDR1 LGHNA, CDR2 YSLEER. The CDR3 runs to 14 residues. V dropped 0 bases and J dropped 9 bases, with 12 bases sitting between them. This clone was counted once. What it binds is unknown. The protocol was immunoSEQ multiplex PCR, while the TCRdb copy is restricted to in-frame clones and leaves out a portion. Among about 140,000 clones listed, approximately 91% were seen once. The source was peripheral blood, collected on day 0 of AZD1222 vaccination. The rearrangement uses TRBV4-3 and TRBJ2-1; D ambiguous. The receptor comes from an adult in good health. The DNA for the CDR3 is TGCGCCAGCAGCCAAGATGGAAGATCCACTGAGCAGTTCTTC. It is translated as CASSQDGRSTEQFF.